Below are 5 T cell receptor beta chains sequenced from a single sample in a study of OX40 agonist ivuxolimab in advanced cancers. TCRdb keeps only in-frame clones here, not all; method: immunoSEQ multiplex PCR. The table records 100,000 to 150,000 clones, approximately 90% of them present only once. The sample consisted of CD4+ or CD8+ T cells sorted from blood, taken in a trial of the OX40 agonist ivuxolimab. Every receptor here comes from an adult with an advanced solid tumor such as melanoma, head and neck, liver or kidney cancer.

The chain uses TRBV7-2 and TRBJ2-1; D call uncertain. Looked up from germline, CDR1 is SGHTA and CDR2 is FQGNSA. V was cut by 4 bases and J by 10 bases, with 11 bases left in between. CDR3 length equals 12 residues. The CDR3 protein is CASSSRLGEQFF. The CDR3 bases are TGTGCCAGCAGCTCTCGCCTAGGGGAGCAGTTCTTC.

The chain couples TRBV7-9 to TRBJ2-1; TRBD1 agrees at 8 bases. The CDR3 spans 16 residues. V shed 0 bases, J shed 2 bases, and the junction held 3 bases outside the gene matches. CDR1 SEHNR and CDR2 FQNEAQ come from the germline V gene (reference sequence). CDR3 in DNA: TGTGCCAGCAGCTTAGCCGTCAGGGGGCCCTACAATGAGCAGTTCTTC. It codes for CASSLAVRGPYNEQFF.

The gene calls are TRBV27 and TRBJ2-7; D ambiguous. V shed 8 bases and J shed 6 bases, with 11 bases lying between them. CDR3 length: 11 amino acids. Germline V gives CDR1 MNHEY, CDR2 SMNVEV (reference sequence). The CDR3 region is CASGMNSEQYF. The CDR3 coding sequence is TGTGCCAGCGGTATGAATAGCGAGCAGTACTTC.

The gene calls are TRBV29-1 and TRBJ2-6, with D unclear. The germline gives CDR1 SQVTM, CDR2 ANQGSEA. The CDR3 has 16 amino acids. V lost 4 bases and J 0 bases, leaving 13 bases between the germline ends. CDR3 region: CSVVDRSDSGANVLTF. For the CDR3, the DNA is TGCAGCGTTGTTGATAGGAGCGACTCTGGGGCCAACGTCCTGACTTTC.

The chain is built from TRBV7-9 and TRBJ1-2, with D perhaps matching TRBD1 (5 bases). The germline V gene has CDR1 SEHNR and CDR2 FQNEAQ (reference sequence). This CDR3 spans 14 amino acids. V was clipped by 5 bases and J by 6 bases, with 16 bases between them. CDR3 in amino acids: CASSGTTQGDGYTF. DNA of the CDR3: TGTGCCAGCAGCGGTACGACTCAGGGAGATGGCTACACCTTC.